This is a list of T cell receptor beta chains from one sample in a study of stem cell transplantation in POMP-related autoinflammatory disease. Clones were read by immunoSEQ multiplex PCR, and TCRdb kept only the in-frame ones, dropping some. This repertoire shows around 26,000 clones, roughly four fifths found once; its top ten account for around 2.4%. The sequenced sample was CD4+ T cells from PBMCs, obtained before stem cell transplantation. All receptors come from a human donor with POMP-related autoinflammation and immune dysregulation (PRAID). Both conserved end residues are part of each CDR3. Fields, in order: CDR3 DNA, CDR3 protein, V gene, J gene, D gene, clone size. The D gene is left open where the match is weak. Clone size appears in some rows only: once, few, many, or a class for an expanded clone.

cdr3_nt: TGTGCCAGCAGCTTGAGGTCTAGCGGGGTCATTACCGGGGAGACCCAGTACTTC
cdr3_aa: CASSLRSSGVITGETQYF
v_call: TRBV5-4
j_call: TRBJ2-5
d_call: TRBD2
clone_size: NA

cdr3_nt: TGTGCCAGCTCACCCATCCGGGACAGTAATGAAAAACTGTTTTTT
cdr3_aa: CASSPIRDSNEKLFF
v_call: TRBV18
j_call: TRBJ1-4
d_call: TRBD1
clone_size: once

cdr3_nt: TGTGCCAGCAGTCCTCCCCAAGGTTCCTACGAGCAGTACTTC
cdr3_aa: CASSPPQGSYEQYF
v_call: TRBV6-6
j_call: TRBJ2-7
d_call: NA
clone_size: NA

cdr3_nt: TGTGCCAGCAGTCCAGGGGCCCCCTACGAGCAGTACTTC
cdr3_aa: CASSPGAPYEQYF
v_call: TRBV11-3
j_call: TRBJ2-7
d_call: NA
clone_size: NA

cdr3_nt: TGTGCCAGCAGCTCAGGGACAGGGGGCTTCCAAGAGACCCAGTACTTC
cdr3_aa: CASSSGTGGFQETQYF
v_call: TRBV11-2
j_call: TRBJ2-5
d_call: TRBD1
clone_size: NA

cdr3_nt: TGTGCCCATCGGGACAGGGGCTTCACCGGGGAGCTGTTTTTT
cdr3_aa: CAHRDRGFTGELFF
v_call: TRBV6-1
j_call: TRBJ2-2
d_call: TRBD1
clone_size: NA

cdr3_nt: TGTGCCAGCTCGGCGACTAGCAGCACAGATACGCAGTATTTT
cdr3_aa: CASSATSSTDTQYF
v_call: TRBV18
j_call: TRBJ2-3
d_call: TRBD2
clone_size: NA

cdr3_nt: TGCGCCAGCGTCGACCCGTTGGGTACGCAGTATTTT
cdr3_aa: CASVDPLGTQYF
v_call: TRBV5-1
j_call: TRBJ2-3
d_call: NA
clone_size: NA

cdr3_nt: TGCAGCGTCGGGGACTACCGATACGAGCAGTACTTC
cdr3_aa: CSVGDYRYEQYF
v_call: TRBV29-1
j_call: TRBJ2-7
d_call: TRBD2
clone_size: NA

cdr3_nt: TGTGCCAGCAGGGACCCCAGGGTTAATGAAAAACTGTTTTTT
cdr3_aa: CASRDPRVNEKLFF
v_call: TRBV2
j_call: TRBJ1-4
d_call: NA
clone_size: NA

cdr3_nt: TGTGCCAGCAGCTTACGGGGGAGCGGGGGGGTATCGGAGACCCAGTACTTC
cdr3_aa: CASSLRGSGGVSETQYF
v_call: TRBV7-6
j_call: TRBJ2-5
d_call: TRBD2
clone_size: once

cdr3_nt: TGCGCCAGCAGGAGGACAGGGGGGTCTCATGGCTACACCTTC
cdr3_aa: CASRRTGGSHGYTF
v_call: TRBV10-2
j_call: TRBJ1-2
d_call: TRBD1
clone_size: NA

cdr3_nt: TGCGCCAGCAGAGAGCGGGAGCGGGGGTACAATGAGCAGTTCTTC
cdr3_aa: CASRERERGYNEQFF
v_call: TRBV10-1
j_call: TRBJ2-1
d_call: TRBD2
clone_size: NA

cdr3_nt: TGTGCCAGCAGTGCCAGACGGGGGGCGTTCTCCCTCTATGGCTACACCTTC
cdr3_aa: CASSARRGAFSLYGYTF
v_call: TRBV6-1
j_call: TRBJ1-2
d_call: NA
clone_size: NA

cdr3_nt: TGTGCCAGCTCACCACAAACAGGGGACAATGAGCAGTTCTTC
cdr3_aa: CASSPQTGDNEQFF
v_call: TRBV18
j_call: TRBJ2-1
d_call: TRBD1
clone_size: NA

cdr3_nt: TGTGCCAGCAGCTTAGACGGGACAGTGTATCAGCCCCAGCATTTT
cdr3_aa: CASSLDGTVYQPQHF
v_call: TRBV7-8
j_call: TRBJ1-5
d_call: TRBD1
clone_size: NA

cdr3_nt: TGTGCCACCCGGGAGACCAACTATGGCTACACCTTC
cdr3_aa: CATRETNYGYTF
v_call: TRBV27
j_call: TRBJ1-2
d_call: NA
clone_size: NA

cdr3_nt: TGTGCCAGCGCCCCGAACAGGGCCGGAAACACCATATATTTT
cdr3_aa: CASAPNRAGNTIYF
v_call: TRBV2
j_call: TRBJ1-3
d_call: NA
clone_size: NA

cdr3_nt: TGTGCCAGCAGCTCCGACAGGGATCGTTCACCCCTCCACTTT
cdr3_aa: CASSSDRDRSPLHF
v_call: TRBV13
j_call: TRBJ1-6
d_call: TRBD1
clone_size: once

cdr3_nt: TGTGCCAGCAGTTCCCGGGGGGGGTACACTGAAGCTTTCTTT
cdr3_aa: CASSSRGGYTEAFF
v_call: TRBV27
j_call: TRBJ1-1
d_call: NA
clone_size: NA

cdr3_nt: TGTGCCAGCAGCCTATACAATGAGCAGTTCTTC
cdr3_aa: CASSLYNEQFF
v_call: TRBV28
j_call: TRBJ2-1
d_call: NA
clone_size: NA

cdr3_nt: TGTGCCAGCAAAGGGGTGTCCTACGAGCAGTACTTC
cdr3_aa: CASKGVSYEQYF
v_call: TRBV27
j_call: TRBJ2-7
d_call: NA
clone_size: once

cdr3_nt: TGTGCCAGCAGGACAGCCAGGGGCTATGGCTACACCTTC
cdr3_aa: CASRTARGYGYTF
v_call: TRBV2
j_call: TRBJ1-2
d_call: NA
clone_size: few

cdr3_nt: TGTGCCTGGAGCGGGGTAGCGGGGGGAAATGAGCAGTTCTTC
cdr3_aa: CAWSGVAGGNEQFF
v_call: TRBV30
j_call: TRBJ2-1
d_call: TRBD2
clone_size: NA

cdr3_nt: TGTGCCAGTAGTCGGGACGTGAAGGGGTTAGGGCCGCGCAATCAGCCCCAGCATTTT
cdr3_aa: CASSRDVKGLGPRNQPQHF
v_call: TRBV19
j_call: TRBJ1-5
d_call: NA
clone_size: NA

cdr3_nt: TGTGCCAGCAGCCTGGGGCCCCCCTCGCGGGAGCGCCCCCGGGAGCAGTTCTTC
cdr3_aa: CASSLGPPSRERPREQFF
v_call: TRBV11-2
j_call: TRBJ2-1
d_call: TRBD2
clone_size: NA

cdr3_nt: TGTGCCAGCAGCGTAACTTCTGGGGTTTCACCCCTCCACTTT
cdr3_aa: CASSVTSGVSPLHF
v_call: TRBV9
j_call: TRBJ1-6
d_call: NA
clone_size: NA

cdr3_nt: TGTGCTAGCAGCCGCGGACTAGCGGCCTCCTACGAGCAGTACTTC
cdr3_aa: CASSRGLAASYEQYF
v_call: TRBV7-7
j_call: TRBJ2-7
d_call: TRBD2
clone_size: NA

cdr3_nt: TGTGCCAGCAGTTTAGACCGGGACAGCGTCAATTCACCCCTCCACTTT
cdr3_aa: CASSLDRDSVNSPLHF
v_call: TRBV27
j_call: TRBJ1-6
d_call: TRBD1
clone_size: NA

cdr3_nt: TGCAGTGCCGCTAGCACAGATACGCAGTATTTT
cdr3_aa: CSAASTDTQYF
v_call: TRBV20-1
j_call: TRBJ2-3
d_call: NA
clone_size: NA

cdr3_nt: TGTGCCAGCAGCTTAGGGCAGGGCGGCTCCTCTGGAAACACCATATATTTT
cdr3_aa: CASSLGQGGSSGNTIYF
v_call: TRBV7-2
j_call: TRBJ1-3
d_call: NA
clone_size: few

cdr3_nt: TGTGCCAGCAGCCAGACCACAGGGGTGTTCACCGGGGAGCTGTTTTTT
cdr3_aa: CASSQTTGVFTGELFF
v_call: TRBV9
j_call: TRBJ2-2
d_call: TRBD1
clone_size: NA

cdr3_nt: TGCAGCGTTCGGTTATTGGGTGAAAAACTGTTTTTT
cdr3_aa: CSVRLLGEKLFF
v_call: TRBV29-1
j_call: TRBJ1-4
d_call: NA
clone_size: NA

cdr3_nt: TGTGCCAGCAGCCTACAGGGGGACACTGAAGCTTTCTTT
cdr3_aa: CASSLQGDTEAFF
v_call: TRBV5-5
j_call: TRBJ1-1
d_call: TRBD1
clone_size: NA

cdr3_nt: TGTGCCAGCAGCCTGGACGGGACAGGGAACTTCTTC
cdr3_aa: CASSLDGTGNFF
v_call: TRBV5-4
j_call: TRBJ1-2
d_call: TRBD1
clone_size: NA

cdr3_nt: TGTGCCAGCAGTGATGCCGGGACTGCCGTATATGGCTACACCTTC
cdr3_aa: CASSDAGTAVYGYTF
v_call: TRBV28
j_call: TRBJ1-2
d_call: NA
clone_size: NA

cdr3_nt: TGCGCCAGCAGCTTGGCCGAGGAGGGAAACTATGGCTACACCTTC
cdr3_aa: CASSLAEEGNYGYTF
v_call: TRBV5-1
j_call: TRBJ1-2
d_call: NA
clone_size: once

cdr3_nt: TGTGCCAGCAGTCCTGGGGGGGGCCAAGGAGAAGAGACCCAGTACTTC
cdr3_aa: CASSPGGGQGEETQYF
v_call: TRBV2
j_call: TRBJ2-5
d_call: NA
clone_size: NA

cdr3_nt: TGCGCCAGCAGCCCAGGCCTGTCGTTGGGTCAGCCCCAGCATTTT
cdr3_aa: CASSPGLSLGQPQHF
v_call: TRBV5-1
j_call: TRBJ1-5
d_call: NA
clone_size: NA

cdr3_nt: TGCAGTGCTAGCCGATACGAGCAGTACTTC
cdr3_aa: CSASRYEQYF
v_call: TRBV20-1
j_call: TRBJ2-7
d_call: NA
clone_size: NA

cdr3_nt: TGTGCCATCAGTGAGTCAGACAGGGTAAACGGTTCACCCCTCCACTTT
cdr3_aa: CAISESDRVNGSPLHF
v_call: TRBV10-3
j_call: TRBJ1-6
d_call: TRBD1
clone_size: NA

cdr3_nt: TGTGCCAGCAGTTCCCGCTATGGGGTCGGGTCCTACGAGCAGTACTTC
cdr3_aa: CASSSRYGVGSYEQYF
v_call: TRBV27
j_call: TRBJ2-7
d_call: NA
clone_size: NA

cdr3_nt: TGTGCCAGCAGCGTAGGAAGTAGCGGGGGCACAGATACGCAGTATTTT
cdr3_aa: CASSVGSSGGTDTQYF
v_call: TRBV9
j_call: TRBJ2-3
d_call: TRBD2
clone_size: NA

cdr3_nt: TGTGCCAGCAGCTTAACAGGGCAGTTGGTGGAACCCCTCCACTTT
cdr3_aa: CASSLTGQLVEPLHF
v_call: TRBV11-1
j_call: TRBJ1-6
d_call: NA
clone_size: NA

cdr3_nt: TGTGCCAGCAGCTTATGGACAGACTCAAACCCTCGAACCCAGTACTTC
cdr3_aa: CASSLWTDSNPRTQYF
v_call: TRBV11-2
j_call: TRBJ2-5
d_call: NA
clone_size: NA

cdr3_nt: TGTGCCAGCAGCCAGGGCTGGGGAAACACCGGGGAGCTGTTTTTT
cdr3_aa: CASSQGWGNTGELFF
v_call: TRBV7-2
j_call: TRBJ2-2
d_call: NA
clone_size: NA

cdr3_nt: TGTGCCAGTAGCCCCGTTACAGGGAATAATTCACCCCTCCACTTT
cdr3_aa: CASSPVTGNNSPLHF
v_call: TRBV19
j_call: TRBJ1-6
d_call: NA
clone_size: NA

cdr3_nt: TGTGCCAGCAGCTTTGGGCTAGCGGGAGACACTGAGCAGTTCTTC
cdr3_aa: CASSFGLAGDTEQFF
v_call: TRBV5-6
j_call: TRBJ2-1
d_call: TRBD2
clone_size: once

cdr3_nt: TGTGCCAGCAGCGTGACCGACAGGTCGATTTCTGGAAACACCATATATTTT
cdr3_aa: CASSVTDRSISGNTIYF
v_call: TRBV9
j_call: TRBJ1-3
d_call: NA
clone_size: NA

cdr3_nt: TGTGCCAGCAGTGAACTCGGGGTCGACACTGAAGCTTTCTTT
cdr3_aa: CASSELGVDTEAFF
v_call: TRBV6-1
j_call: TRBJ1-1
d_call: NA
clone_size: NA

cdr3_nt: TGTGCCAGCAGTTACTCGGGAGGTAGCGGAGCAGATACGCAGTATTTT
cdr3_aa: CASSYSGGSGADTQYF
v_call: TRBV6-5
j_call: TRBJ2-3
d_call: NA
clone_size: NA

cdr3_nt: TGTGCCAGCCGTCGGGGGCACACAGATACGCAGTATTTT
cdr3_aa: CASRRGHTDTQYF
v_call: TRBV6-5
j_call: TRBJ2-3
d_call: NA
clone_size: NA

cdr3_nt: TGTGCCAGCCGGTACGGGACTAGCGGCGCCATTGAGCAGTTCTTC
cdr3_aa: CASRYGTSGAIEQFF
v_call: TRBV27
j_call: TRBJ2-1
d_call: TRBD2
clone_size: NA

cdr3_nt: TGTGCCAGCAGCTTAGAGGGACAGGGCTATGGCTACACCTTC
cdr3_aa: CASSLEGQGYGYTF
v_call: TRBV7-2
j_call: TRBJ1-2
d_call: TRBD1
clone_size: NA

cdr3_nt: TGCAGCGTTGGAGGGGCAGGAGAGAATGGCTACACCTTC
cdr3_aa: CSVGGAGENGYTF
v_call: TRBV29-1
j_call: TRBJ1-2
d_call: NA
clone_size: NA

cdr3_nt: TGCGCCAGCAGCTTGGGAACCACGCAGTATTTT
cdr3_aa: CASSLGTTQYF
v_call: TRBV5-1
j_call: TRBJ2-3
d_call: NA
clone_size: NA

cdr3_nt: TGTGCCAGCAGCCGACTCCAGGGTTCTGGAAATCCACCCCTCCACTTT
cdr3_aa: CASSRLQGSGNPPLHF
v_call: TRBV2
j_call: TRBJ1-6
d_call: NA
clone_size: few

cdr3_nt: TGTGCCAGCAGCCCACCGGGACAGGCCCTGCGCGAGCAGTACTTC
cdr3_aa: CASSPPGQALREQYF
v_call: TRBV7-8
j_call: TRBJ2-7
d_call: TRBD1
clone_size: NA

cdr3_nt: TGCGCCAGCCGCGGCCAGGAGCAAGAGACCCAGTACTTC
cdr3_aa: CASRGQEQETQYF
v_call: TRBV5-1
j_call: TRBJ2-5
d_call: NA
clone_size: NA